The sequence of this T cell receptor (beta chain) was determined in a study of T cell responses to AZD1222 COVID-19 vaccine. For the study at large: The analysis combined second doses at about 4 or about 12 weeks. Study findings and constraints: Donors, mostly white British, included more females; clonal diversity was possibly underestimated.

This CDR3 is 15 amino acids long. Trimming shortened V by 7 bases and J by 3 bases, and 15 bases separated the two germline ends. Germline CDR1 MDHEN, CDR2 SYDVKM. Of note for this clone: Its antigen is not known.

Measured with immunoSEQ multiplex PCR; TCRdb has only the in-frame clones, and not every one. This table holds roughly 120,000 clones, 90% to 95% found once. The material was peripheral blood, obtained on day 0 of AZD1222 vaccination. The sequence came from an adult in good health. The genes are TRBV28 and TRBJ2-2; TRBD2 might be the D (6 bases). The CDR3 DNA sequence: TGTGCCAGCACCACCGGGGGATCGGACACCGGGGAGCTGTTTTTT. Translation: CASTTGGSDTGELFF. Together with reference TRBV28 and TRBJ2-2, the CDR3 gives the full variable domain: DVKVTQSSRYLVKRTGEKVFLECVQDMDHENMFWYRQDPGLGLRLIYFSYDVKMKEKGDIPEGYSVSREKKERFSLILESASTNQTSMYLCASTTGGSDTGELFFGEGSRLTVL.